This TCR beta chain was recorded in a study of early T cells in non-severe SARS-CoV-2 infection. Whole-study context: The input, bulk RNA from unsorted whole blood, was sequenced, and chains were unpaired.

Individual cDNA molecules received unique molecular identifiers. Each CDR3 protein gets one entry after TCRdb re-called the 5' RACE reads with MiXCR. Of about 70,000 distinct CDR3 sequences in the sample, 9% to 10% were seen once. This CDR3 contains 15 residues. CDR1 and CDR2 from the germline V gene are LGHDT and YNNKEL (reference sequence). V was clipped by 3 bases and J by 0 bases, with 9 bases between them. This clonotype was picked up a small number of times. This sequence was found in an adult who was a healthcare worker with PCR-confirmed SARS-CoV-2 infection or an uninfected control (not recorded which). The chain is built from TRBV3-1 and TRBJ1-3; maybe TRBD1 (5 bases). The sequencing here drew on whole blood, taken at baseline. CDR3 region: CASSQGRRSGNTIYF. DNA for the CDR3: TGTGCCAGCAGCCAGGGACGGCGCTCTGGAAACACCATATATTTT.